This T cell receptor beta chain was recorded in a study of cytomegalovirus exposure and HLA in healthy donors (dated by TCRdb to about 2017). Regarding the research as a whole: The 550 to 750 repertoires of the first cohort and the roughly 120 validation repertoires were produced on the same platform, according to a later analysis. To predict cytomegalovirus infection status, the study combined high-throughput TCR immunosequencing, statistical association of individual TCRs with disease status, and machine learning. Along with the roughly 610-subject first cohort, a separate validation cohort of over a hundred different subjects was used. The study was designed to test whether signatures of past pathogen exposure could be identified by cataloging public T cell receptors. The full study reports these points: In both the original and validation cohorts, the classifier was reported to diagnose cytomegalovirus status with high specificity and sensitivity. A later analysis found that TCRs clustered in the first cohort also tended to co-occur in the 120 or so validation repertoires, with 94% of cluster scores above 0. A later analysis had no HLA typing for the validation cohort, so co-occurrence there was scored across all 110 or so repertoires. The study listed 164 TCR beta chains as associated with cytomegalovirus. While some public TCRs were present in many individuals, most TCR sequences turned up only very rarely across donors. According to the authors, the approach could potentially be generalized to other disease states and immunological phenotypes. In vitro tests confirmed that three of the cytomegalovirus-associated TCR beta chains recognize cytomegalovirus antigens.

CDR3 length: 13 amino acids, cysteine to phenylalanine. Of the read, only the CDR3 DNA is kept; its 39 bases are in frame from base 1. Reading the germline V gene gives CDR1 SGHRS and CDR2 YFSETQ. For this chain, trimming is 3 bases at the V end and 4 bases at the J end, and the number of junction bases without a gene match is 4. The library was obtained by the immunoSEQ multiplex PCR assay. The published analysis was carried out like this. A statistical classification framework was built to diagnose cytomegalovirus status from the catalog of TCR beta chain sequences. The clones in this table, taken by TCRdb from immuneACCESS, are in-frame only. Not every clone is retained; where verified, under half of the shortfall comes from an unresolved V gene, and the cause of the rest is unknown. V, J and clone size were drawn from that table, and D and trimming were deduced from the DNA. The sample table records roughly 300,000 clones; roughly 90% of these occur just once. The ten largest make up approximately 0.9% of the sample.

This clone showed up just once. No cognate antigen has been identified for it. The sample holds no much larger clone one base away, and base qualities are not on file. Other nucleotide sequences from this sample produce the same CDR3. The donors belonged to the validation cohort of over a hundred subjects, which was separate from the approximately 700-subject first cohort. Material: PBMCs. The TCR originated in a woman aged 18 to 35 in good health and CMV-seronegative. The V and J genes are TRBV5-1 and TRBJ2-7; 7 nucleotides in the junction match TRBD1. The CDR3 protein is CASSSGTEYEQYF. DNA sequence: TGCGCCAGCAGCTCGGGGACAGAGTACGAGCAGTACTTC.